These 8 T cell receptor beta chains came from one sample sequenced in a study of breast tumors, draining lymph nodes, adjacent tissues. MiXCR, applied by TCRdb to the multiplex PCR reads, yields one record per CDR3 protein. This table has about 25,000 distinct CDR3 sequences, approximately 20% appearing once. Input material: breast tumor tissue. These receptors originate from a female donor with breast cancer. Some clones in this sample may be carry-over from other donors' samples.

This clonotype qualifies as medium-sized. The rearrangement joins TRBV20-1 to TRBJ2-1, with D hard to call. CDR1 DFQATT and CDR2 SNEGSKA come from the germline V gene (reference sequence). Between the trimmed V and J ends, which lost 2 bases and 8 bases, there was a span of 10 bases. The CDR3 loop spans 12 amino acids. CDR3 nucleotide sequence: TGCAGTGCTAGAAGGGTACGGGATGAGCAGTTCTTC. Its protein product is CSARRVRDEQFF.

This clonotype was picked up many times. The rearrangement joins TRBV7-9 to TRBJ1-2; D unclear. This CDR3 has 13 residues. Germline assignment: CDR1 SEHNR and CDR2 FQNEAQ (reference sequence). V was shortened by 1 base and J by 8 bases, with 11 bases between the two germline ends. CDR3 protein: CASSLGSPGGYTF. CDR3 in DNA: TGTGCCAGCAGCTTAGGCTCCCCGGGAGGCTACACCTTC.

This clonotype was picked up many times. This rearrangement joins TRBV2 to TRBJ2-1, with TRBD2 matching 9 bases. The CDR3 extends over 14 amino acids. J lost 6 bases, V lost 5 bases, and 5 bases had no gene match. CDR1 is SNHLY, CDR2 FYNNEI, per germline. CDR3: CASSFLAGTNEQFF. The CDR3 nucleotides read TGTGCCAGCAGTTTTCTAGCGGGAACCAATGAGCAGTTCTTC.

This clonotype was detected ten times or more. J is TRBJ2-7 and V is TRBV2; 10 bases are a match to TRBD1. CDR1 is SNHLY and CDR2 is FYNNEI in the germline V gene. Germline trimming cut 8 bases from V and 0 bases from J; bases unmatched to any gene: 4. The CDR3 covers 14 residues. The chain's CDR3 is CASARDRGSYEQYF. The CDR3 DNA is TGTGCCAGCGCCCGGGACAGGGGCTCCTACGAGCAGTACTTC.

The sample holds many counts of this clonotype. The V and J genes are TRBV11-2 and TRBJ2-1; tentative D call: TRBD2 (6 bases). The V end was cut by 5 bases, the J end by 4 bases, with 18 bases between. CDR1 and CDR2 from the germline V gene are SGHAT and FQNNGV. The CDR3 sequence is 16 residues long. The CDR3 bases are TGTGCCAGCAGCCCTTCGACTAGTTTCCCGTACAATGAGCAGTTCTTC. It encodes CASSPSTSFPYNEQFF.

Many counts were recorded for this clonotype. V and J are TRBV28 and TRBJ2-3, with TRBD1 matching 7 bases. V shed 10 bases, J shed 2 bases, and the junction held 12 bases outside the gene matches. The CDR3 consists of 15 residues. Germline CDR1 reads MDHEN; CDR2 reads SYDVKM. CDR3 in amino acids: CATASGTDFTDTQYF. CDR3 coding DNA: TGTGCCACCGCTTCCGGGACAGACTTCACAGATACGCAGTATTTT.

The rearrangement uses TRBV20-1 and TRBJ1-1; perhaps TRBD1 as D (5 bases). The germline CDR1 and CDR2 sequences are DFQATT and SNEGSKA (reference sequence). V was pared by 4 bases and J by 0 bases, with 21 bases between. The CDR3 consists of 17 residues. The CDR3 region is CSAIGGADFKMNTEAFF. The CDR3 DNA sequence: TGCAGTGCTATTGGAGGGGCGGACTTTAAAATGAACACTGAAGCTTTCTTT.

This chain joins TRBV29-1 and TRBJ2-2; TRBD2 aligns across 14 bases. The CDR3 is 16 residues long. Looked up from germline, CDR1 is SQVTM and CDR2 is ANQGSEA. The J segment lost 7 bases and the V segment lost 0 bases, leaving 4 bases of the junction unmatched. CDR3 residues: CSVEDLGTSGSGELFF. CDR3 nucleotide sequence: TGCAGCGTTGAAGATCTCGGGACTAGCGGGAGCGGGGAGCTGTTTTTT.